These 3 T cell receptor beta chains originate from one sample sequenced in a study of shared clonotypes between healthy human individuals. Cells designated naive CD8 were CD45RO-negative and were positively selected for CCR7, with terminally differentiated effector memory CD45RA+ cells excluded. Some clones are missing from TCRdb's copy, which holds only in-frame ones; the method was immunoSEQ multiplex PCR. This sample has around 700,000 clones, with around 92% found just once. Sequenced material: naive CD8+ T cells sorted from blood. The source is a man between 25 and 39 years old in good health.

The J gene is TRBJ2-7, the V gene TRBV7-9; no clear D. The germline gives CDR1 SEHNR, CDR2 FQNEAQ (reference sequence). V was clipped by 5 bases and J by 6 bases, with 8 bases between them. This CDR3 has 11 residues. The CDR3 region has the DNA TGTGCCAGCAGCCTCGAACTCGAGCAGTACTTC. As protein: CASSLELEQYF. Together with reference TRBV7-9 and TRBJ2-7, the CDR3 gives the full variable domain: DTGVSQNPRHKITKRGQNVTFRCDPISEHNRLYWYRQTLGQGPEFLTYFQNEAQLEKSRLLSDRFSAERPKGSFSTLEIQRTEQGDSAMYLCASSLELEQYFGPGTRLTVT.

This sequence joins TRBV28 and TRBJ1-5, with unresolved D. Germline loops: CDR1 MDHEN, CDR2 SYDVKM. The germline V and J ends were trimmed by 3 bases and 10 bases, with 13 bases remaining between them. This CDR3 has 13 amino acids. Written as DNA, the CDR3 is TGTGCCAGCAGTTTTTTGCAGGACTACCCCCAGCATTTT. Translation: CASSFLQDYPQHF.

The CDR3 sequence is CASSFRLDVFLVDTQYF. The CDR3 region has the DNA TGTGCCAGCAGCTTCCGACTAGACGTCTTCTTAGTAGATACGCAGTATTTT. The rearrangement links TRBV7-2 to TRBJ2-3; possible D gene TRBD2, 6 bases. Germline V CDR1 and CDR2: SGHTA, FQGNSA. Trimming removed 3 bases from V and 5 bases from J, with 21 bases in between. The CDR3 runs to 17 residues.